The 2 T cell receptor beta chains below were found in one sample sequenced in a study of blood T cell repertoires in COVID-19. Repertoires were generated with immunoSEQ multiplex PCR, while TCRdb's copy carries only in-frame clones and drops some. The top ten hold roughly 4.9% of the sample, which has about 150,000 clones, roughly 83% seen once. Material for sequencing was PBMCs or T cells enriched from blood (not recorded which). These receptors were taken from a man between 70 and 80 years old who had been exposed to COVID-19.

The chain is built from TRBV5-1 and TRBJ2-2, with TRBD2 matching 9 bases. V lost 2 bases and J lost 7; bases outside the gene matches: 3. CDR1 is SGHRS, CDR2 YFSETQ, per germline. The CDR3 extends over 14 amino acids. The CDR3 loop reads CASSFSGRVGELFF. The CDR3 DNA is TGCGCCAGCAGCTTTAGCGGGAGAGTCGGGGAGCTGTTTTTT.

This clone occurred once. The CDR3 is CATSRDSTGELFF. CDR3 in DNA: TGTGCCACCAGCAGAGATAGCACCGGGGAGCTGTTTTTT. The chain combines TRBV15 with TRBJ2-2; D is ambiguous. Germline V lookup: CDR1 LNHNV, CDR2 YYDKDF (reference sequence). CDR3 length: 13 residues. V gave up 0 bases and J gave up 4 bases, with 3 bases separating them. Together with reference TRBV15 and TRBJ2-2, the CDR3 gives the full variable domain: DAMVIQNPRYQVTQFGKPVTLSCSQTLNHNVMYWYQQKSSQAPKLLFHYYDKDFNNEADTPDNFQSRRPNTSFCFLDIRSPGLGDTAMYLCATSRDSTGELFFGEGSRLTVL.